This TCR beta chain was identified in a study of blood T cell repertoires in COVID-19. Germline assignment: CDR1 LNHDA and CDR2 SQIVND (reference sequence). The CDR3 runs 14 residues. V gave up 6 bases and J gave up 4 bases, with 15 bases separating them. The repertoire was sequenced with immunoSEQ multiplex PCR; TCRdb's copy has only in-frame clones and lacks some. The repertoire holds approximately 490,000 clones, with around nine tenths as singletons. This clone was detected only a few times. In assigning cohorts, the study relied on participant-reported clinical history. Sequenced: PBMCs or T cells enriched from blood (not recorded which). The TCR sequence derives from a woman in her sixties or seventies who had recovered from COVID-19. The genes are TRBV19 and TRBJ1-1; D unclear. The CDR3 nucleotides are TGTGCCAGTAGGCCCGATAACGGGGTCACTGAAGCTTTCTTT. Amino acids: CASRPDNGVTEAFF.